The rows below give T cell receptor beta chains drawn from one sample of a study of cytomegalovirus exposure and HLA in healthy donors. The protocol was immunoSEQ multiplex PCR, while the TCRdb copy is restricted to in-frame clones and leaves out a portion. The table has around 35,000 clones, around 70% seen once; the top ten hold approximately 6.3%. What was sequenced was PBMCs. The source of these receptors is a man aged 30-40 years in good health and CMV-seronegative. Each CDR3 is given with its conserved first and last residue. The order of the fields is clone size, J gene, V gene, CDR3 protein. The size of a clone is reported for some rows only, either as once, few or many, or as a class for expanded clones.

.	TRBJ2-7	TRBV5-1	CASSPGVAGILFYEQYF
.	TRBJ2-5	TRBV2	CASSDPGRETQYF
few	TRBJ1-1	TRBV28	CAGASGRMNTEAFF
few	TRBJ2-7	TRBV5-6	CASSQGQSYYEQYF
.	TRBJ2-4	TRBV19	CASSRGVKNIQYF
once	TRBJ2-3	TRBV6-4	CASSEGGGFFTDTQYF
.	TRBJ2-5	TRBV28	CASSETSARRTQYF
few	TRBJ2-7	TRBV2	CASRGLAVPYEQYF
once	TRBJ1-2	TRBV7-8	CASSADSGTAYGYTF
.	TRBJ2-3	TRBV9	CASSVVRAGGRDTQYF
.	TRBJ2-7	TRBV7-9	CASSRAGTGLAVYEQYF
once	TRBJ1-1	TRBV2	CASSETSGTTYLAFF
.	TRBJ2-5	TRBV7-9	CSSSELSGTQYF
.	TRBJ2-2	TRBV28	CASSPYPDTGELFF
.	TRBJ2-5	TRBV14	CASSQVFRTAQETQYF
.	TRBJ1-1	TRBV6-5	CASSDHGTGNTEAFF
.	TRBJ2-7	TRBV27	CASSSQGARDEQYF
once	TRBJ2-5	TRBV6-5	CASRPGQGGSETQYF
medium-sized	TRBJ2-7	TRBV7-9	CASNPSGRPYEQYF
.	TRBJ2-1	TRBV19	CASSDDSLSNNEQFF
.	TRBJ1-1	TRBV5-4	CASFPSGTQTEAFF
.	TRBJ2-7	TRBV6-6	CASSSIDNEQYF
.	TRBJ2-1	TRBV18	CASSPGPSGSNEQFF
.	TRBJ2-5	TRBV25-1	CASSELLAGVETQYF
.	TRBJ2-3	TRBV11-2	CASTRRRGMSTDTQYF
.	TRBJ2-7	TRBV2	CASSYPSLEQYF
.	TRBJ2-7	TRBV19	CASSTRQGENSYEQYF
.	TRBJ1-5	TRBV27	CASSRRQNQPQHF
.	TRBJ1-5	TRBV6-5	CASRGSFNQPQHF
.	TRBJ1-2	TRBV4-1	CASSQLVRTDGYTF
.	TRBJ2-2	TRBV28	CASSLVQVNTGELFF
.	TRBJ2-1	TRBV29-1	CSVLGGAYNEQFF